These T cell receptor beta chains were read from a single sample in a study of T cell repertoires in cytomegalovirus infection. TCRdb passed the reads through MiXCR, listing each CDR3 protein once. The sample comprises 700,000 to 850,000 distinct CDR3 sequences, 30% to 35% of which are singletons, and under 15% rests with the top ten. What these receptors recognize is not known. The starting material was cultured CD8+ T cells from PBMCs, obtained from culture after CMV antigen stimulation. All receptors come from a human donor in good health (CMV status not recorded). Some clones in this sample may be carry-over from other donors' samples. Both conserved end residues are part of each CDR3. Fields, in order: V gene, D gene, J gene, clone size, CDR3 DNA, CDR3 protein. The D gene is left open where the match is weak. Not every row has a clone size; where given, it reads once, few, many or a size class.

>TRBV29-1|NA|TRBJ2-1|few
TGCAGCGTTGTAGTTTTGGGGCAAGCTAGGATACTTTACAATGAGCAGTTCTTC
CSVVVLGQARILYNEQFF
>TRBV7-6|NA|TRBJ2-2|few
TGTGCCAGCAGCCCTCCAGCGAGACCCTACACCGGGGAGCTGTTTTTT
CASSPPARPYTGELFF
>TRBV6-1|TRBD1|TRBJ1-1|many
TGTGCCAGCAGTACGCGACAGGGGATGTGGACTGAAGCTTTCTTT
CASSTRQGMWTEAFF
>TRBV12-3/TRBV12-4|NA|TRBJ2-5|NA
TGTGCCAGCAGTGGAAGGCAAGAGACCCAGTACTTC
CASSGRQETQYF
>TRBV27|NA|TRBJ2-3|many
TGTGCCAGCAGTTTATCGAGTAGCGATACGCAGTATTTT
CASSLSSSDTQYF
>TRBV6-5|NA|TRBJ2-3|NA
TGTGCCAGCAGTTACCTGGCAGGGGGGTCGTCAGATACGCAGTATTTT
CASSYLAGGSSDTQYF
>TRBV6-2/TRBV6-3|NA|TRBJ2-1|few
TGTGCCAGCAGCGACCGGGTCTATGAGCAGTTCTTC
CASSDRVYEQFF
>TRBV6-5|TRBD1|TRBJ1-6|few
TGTGCCAGCAGCTTCCGCCGGGACAGGGCACGCTCCTATAATTCACCCCTCCACTTT
CASSFRRDRARSYNSPLHF
>TRBV5-5|NA|TRBJ1-1|NA
TGTGCCAGCAGCGCCGTCCCAGGGGACGGGAACACTGAAGCTTTCTTT
CASSAVPGDGNTEAFF
>TRBV12-3/TRBV12-4|TRBD1|TRBJ1-2|NA
TGTGCCAGCAGTTTGACAGGGAATAATAACTATGGCTACACCTTC
CASSLTGNNNYGYTF
>TRBV7-8|TRBD1|TRBJ2-7|many
TGTGCCAGCAGCTTAGTGGGGACAGGTGTCTACGAGCAGTACTTC
CASSLVGTGVYEQYF
>TRBV7-9|NA|TRBJ1-2|NA
TGTGCCAGCAGCTTTAAGGGGGTCCTCTATGGCTACACCTTC
CASSFKGVLYGYTF
>TRBV5-4|NA|TRBJ1-6|NA
TGTGCCAGTTCATCGGACAGCTATTATAATTCACCCCTCCACTTT
CASSSDSYYNSPLHF
>TRBV5-5|NA|TRBJ2-7|NA
TGTGCCAGCAGCTTGGGGACAGCTCACTACGAGCAGTACTTC
CASSLGTAHYEQYF
>TRBV6-2/TRBV6-3|NA|TRBJ1-2|few
TGTGCCAGCAGAAGAGAGACAGCCTATGGCTACACCTTC
CASRRETAYGYTF
>TRBV4-1|NA|TRBJ2-7|NA
TGCGCCAGCAGCCAGGGGCACAGGGGACTCTACGAGCAGTACTTC
CASSQGHRGLYEQYF
>TRBV4-1|NA|TRBJ2-3|NA
TGCGCCAGCAGCCAAGCCGGGACTGGAGACACAGATACGCAGTATTTT
CASSQAGTGDTDTQYF
>TRBV12-3/TRBV12-4|TRBD2|TRBJ2-1|few
TGTGCCAGCAGTTTAGGACTAGCGGAGCAGTTCTTC
CASSLGLAEQFF
>TRBV6-2/TRBV6-3|NA|TRBJ2-6|few
TGTGCCAGCACCTGGACAGTGGAGGGGGCCAACGTCCTGACTTTC
CASTWTVEGANVLTF
>TRBV5-5|NA|TRBJ1-5|few
TGTGCCAGCAGCTTGGGCGCGGGAAGTCCCCAGCATTTT
CASSLGAGSPQHF
>TRBV5-1|TRBD1|TRBJ2-5|NA
TGCGCCAGCAGCTTGGAGGGGACAGGGGACGGGGAGACCCAGTACTTC
CASSLEGTGDGETQYF
>TRBV18|NA|TRBJ2-7|NA
TGTGCCAGCTCACCACAACGAGGGGAACATATCTACGAGCAGTACTTC
CASSPQRGEHIYEQYF
>TRBV28|NA|TRBJ1-3|NA
TGTGCCAGCAGTCCCTACGGGGGTGCTGGAAACACCATATATTTT
CASSPYGGAGNTIYF
>TRBV7-8|TRBD1|TRBJ2-5|many
TGTGCCAGCAGCTTCCCCTTGGGACAGCCGGAAGAGACCCAGTACTTC
CASSFPLGQPEETQYF
>TRBV5-1|NA|TRBJ2-2|NA
TGCGCCAGCAGCTTGGGACAGGCGGACACCGGGGAGCTGTTTTTT
CASSLGQADTGELFF
>TRBV5-1|NA|TRBJ2-1|NA
TGCGCCAGCAGGACGGGGGGCCCCGAGTTCTTC
CASRTGGPEFF
>TRBV7-2|NA|TRBJ1-1|many
TGTGCCAGCACCTGGACGAGTACTGAAGCTTTCTTT
CASTWTSTEAFF
>TRBV12-3/TRBV12-4|NA|TRBJ1-1|many
TGTGCCAGCAGTTTTGCAACCGACAGGATGAACACTGAAGCTTTCTTT
CASSFATDRMNTEAFF
>TRBV9|TRBD2|TRBJ2-1|NA
TGTGCCAGCAGCGTAGATAGCGGGTCATTTTTAGGCAATGAGCAGTTCTTC
CASSVDSGSFLGNEQFF
>TRBV5-5|NA|TRBJ1-1|many
TGTGCCAGCTTAGGGGGGAGAGCTTTCTTT
CASLGGRAFF
>TRBV4-3|TRBD1|TRBJ1-2|once
TGCGCCAGCAGCCAGGACAGGGATTCGGACTATGGCTACACCTTC
CASSQDRDSDYGYTF
>TRBV2|TRBD2|TRBJ2-7|NA
TGTGCCAGCAGCGAATCTTACGGGGGGGTGCTGTACGAGCAGTACTTC
CASSESYGGVLYEQYF
>TRBV28|NA|TRBJ1-1|NA
TGTGCCAGCAACCGTATGGCTGAAGCTTTCTTT
CASNRMAEAFF
>TRBV12-3/TRBV12-4|TRBD2|TRBJ2-5|NA
TGTGCCAGCAGTTCCTCCGGGGGACTAGCGGGGGCCCAAGAGACCCAGTACTTC
CASSSSGGLAGAQETQYF
>TRBV7-9|NA|TRBJ2-7|few
TGTGCCAGCAGCTCCGACCGCGGCGAGCAGTACTTC
CASSSDRGEQYF
>TRBV4-1|NA|TRBJ1-1|NA
TGCGCCAGCAGCCCTCTGAGAGGAGTGGCCACTGAAGCTTTCTTT
CASSPLRGVATEAFF
>TRBV19|NA|TRBJ2-7|NA
TGTGCCAGTAGTACCCTGACATTCACCTACGAGCAGTACTTC
CASSTLTFTYEQYF
>TRBV6-6|NA|TRBJ1-2|once
TGTGCCAGCAGTTACATGGACAGCAGCGAGCGGCGCTACACCTTC
CASSYMDSSERRYTF
>TRBV20-1|NA|TRBJ1-5|NA
TGCAGTGCTAGAGATCCCGGGACATACAATCAGCCCCAGCATTTT
CSARDPGTYNQPQHF
>TRBV3-1|TRBD1|TRBJ1-1|NA
TGTGCCAGCAGCCGAGTTCTGACAGGGGTGAACACTGAAGCTTTCTTT
CASSRVLTGVNTEAFF
>TRBV7-9|NA|TRBJ2-7|few
TGTGCCAGCAGCTTCGGGACGGTGTCCTACGAGCAGTACTTC
CASSFGTVSYEQYF
>TRBV9|NA|TRBJ2-1|NA
TGTGCCAGCAACAATAACAAGGAGCAGTTCTTC
CASNNNKEQFF
>TRBV7-9|TRBD1|TRBJ2-1|once
TGTGCCAGCAGCTCTGGACAGGGGCGGCATGAGCAGTTCTTC
CASSSGQGRHEQFF